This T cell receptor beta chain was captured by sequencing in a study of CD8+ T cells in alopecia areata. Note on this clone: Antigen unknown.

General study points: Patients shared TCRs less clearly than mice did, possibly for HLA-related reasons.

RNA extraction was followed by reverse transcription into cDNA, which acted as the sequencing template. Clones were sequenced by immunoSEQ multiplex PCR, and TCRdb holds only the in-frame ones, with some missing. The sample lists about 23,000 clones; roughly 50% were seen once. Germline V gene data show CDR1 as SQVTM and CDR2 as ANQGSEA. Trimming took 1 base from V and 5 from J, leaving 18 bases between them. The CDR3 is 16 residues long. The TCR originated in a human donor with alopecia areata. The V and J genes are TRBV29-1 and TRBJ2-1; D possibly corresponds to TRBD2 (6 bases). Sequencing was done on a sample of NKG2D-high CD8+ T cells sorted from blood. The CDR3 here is CSVEGNRDFYNNEQFF. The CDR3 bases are TGCAGCGTTGAAGGAAACCGGGACTTCTACAACAATGAGCAGTTCTTC.